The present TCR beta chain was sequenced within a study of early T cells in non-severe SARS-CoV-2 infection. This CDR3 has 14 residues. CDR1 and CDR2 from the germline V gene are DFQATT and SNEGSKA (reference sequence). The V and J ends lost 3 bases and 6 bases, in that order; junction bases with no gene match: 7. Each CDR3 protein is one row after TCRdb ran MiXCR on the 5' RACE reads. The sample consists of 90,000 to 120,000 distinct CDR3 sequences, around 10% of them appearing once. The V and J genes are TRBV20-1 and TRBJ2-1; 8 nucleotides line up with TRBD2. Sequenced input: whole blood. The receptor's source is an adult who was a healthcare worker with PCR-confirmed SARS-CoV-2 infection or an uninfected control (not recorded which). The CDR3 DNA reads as TGCAGTGCTAGCTCTCGCGGGAGGTTCAATGAGCAGTTCTTC. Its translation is CSASSRGRFNEQFF.